This T cell receptor beta chain stems from a study of early T cells in non-severe SARS-CoV-2 infection. Overall study context: Sequencing of bulk RNA from unsorted whole blood was done, without chain pairing. Study-wide results and limits: There was a bias toward anti-spike CD8 responses in VDJdb matching, which missed private and CD4 specificities.

Attachment of unique molecular identifiers to individual cDNA molecules was performed. TCRdb re-derived calls from the 5' RACE reads in MiXCR, one entry per CDR3 protein. Among about 29,000 distinct CDR3 sequences listed, 5% were seen once. This clonotype was counted many times. The antigen is undetermined. V lost 4 bases and J 1 base, leaving 9 bases between the germline ends. The CDR3 is 13 residues long. Germline CDR1 reads SGHRS; CDR2 reads YFSETQ. The TCR was taken from an adult who was a healthcare worker with PCR-confirmed SARS-CoV-2 infection or an uninfected control (not recorded which). The sample was whole blood. The chain couples TRBV5-1 to TRBJ2-7, with a tentative D call TRBD1 (6 bases). The CDR3 loop reads CASSNTGSYEQYF. The CDR3 DNA sequence: TGCGCCAGCAGCAACACAGGGTCCTACGAGCAGTACTTC.